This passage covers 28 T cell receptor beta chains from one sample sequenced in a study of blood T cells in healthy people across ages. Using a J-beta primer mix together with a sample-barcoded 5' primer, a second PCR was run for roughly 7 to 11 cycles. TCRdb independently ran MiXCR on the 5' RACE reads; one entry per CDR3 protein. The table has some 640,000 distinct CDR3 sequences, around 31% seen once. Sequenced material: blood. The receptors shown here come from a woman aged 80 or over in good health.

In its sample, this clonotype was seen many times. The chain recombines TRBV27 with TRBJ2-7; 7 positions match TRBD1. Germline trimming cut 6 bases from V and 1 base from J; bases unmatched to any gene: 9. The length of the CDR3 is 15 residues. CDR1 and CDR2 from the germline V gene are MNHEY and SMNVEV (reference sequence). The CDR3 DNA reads TGTGCCAGCAGGCCCCCGGGACAGAAGTCCTACGAGCAGTACTTC. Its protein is CASRPPGQKSYEQYF.

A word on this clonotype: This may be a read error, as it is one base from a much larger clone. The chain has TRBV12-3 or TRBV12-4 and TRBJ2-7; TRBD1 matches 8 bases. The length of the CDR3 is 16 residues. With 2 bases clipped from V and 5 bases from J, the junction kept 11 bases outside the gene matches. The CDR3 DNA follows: TGTGCCAGCAGTTTATCCGCGACAGGGGACGGAAACGAGCAGTACTTC. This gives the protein CASSLSATGDGNEQYF.

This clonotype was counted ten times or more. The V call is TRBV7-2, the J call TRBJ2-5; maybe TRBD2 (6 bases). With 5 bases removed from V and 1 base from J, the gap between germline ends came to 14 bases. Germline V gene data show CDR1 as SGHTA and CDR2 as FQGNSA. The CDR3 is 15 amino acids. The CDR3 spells CASSLGLTFQETQYF. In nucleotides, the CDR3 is TGTGCCAGCAGCCTCGGACTAACCTTCCAAGAGACCCAGTACTTC.

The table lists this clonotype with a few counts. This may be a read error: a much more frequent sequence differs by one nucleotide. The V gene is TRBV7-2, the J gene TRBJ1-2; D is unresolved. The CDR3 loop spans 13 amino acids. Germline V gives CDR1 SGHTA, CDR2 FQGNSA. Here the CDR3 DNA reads TGTGCCAGCGGCTTGGGGTTTGACTATGGCTACACCTTC. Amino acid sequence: CASGLGFDYGYTF.

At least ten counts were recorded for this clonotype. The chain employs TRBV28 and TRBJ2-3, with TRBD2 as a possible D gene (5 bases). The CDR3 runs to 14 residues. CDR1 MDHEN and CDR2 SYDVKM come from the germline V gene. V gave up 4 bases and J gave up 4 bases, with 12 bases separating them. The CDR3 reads CASSSSLDADTQYF. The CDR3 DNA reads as TGTGCCAGCAGTTCTAGCCTTGACGCAGATACGCAGTATTTT.

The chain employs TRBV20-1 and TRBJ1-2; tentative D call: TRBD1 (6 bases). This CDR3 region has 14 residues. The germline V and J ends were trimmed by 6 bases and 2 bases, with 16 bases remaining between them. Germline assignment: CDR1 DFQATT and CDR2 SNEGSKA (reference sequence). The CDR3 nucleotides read TGCAGTGCCCATCCGGGACACCCAAACTATGGCTACACCTTC. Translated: CSAHPGHPNYGYTF.

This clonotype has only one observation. CDR3 sequence: CASSGSTGVGQYF. The CDR3 DNA sequence: TGTGCCAGCAGCGGAAGTACGGGGGTCGGACAGTACTTC. This chain uses TRBV9 with TRBJ2-5, with a weak D call TRBD2 (6 bases). V was shortened by 3 bases and J by 11 bases, with 17 bases between the two germline ends. This CDR3 is built from 13 residues. Germline V gives CDR1 SGDLS, CDR2 YYNGEE.

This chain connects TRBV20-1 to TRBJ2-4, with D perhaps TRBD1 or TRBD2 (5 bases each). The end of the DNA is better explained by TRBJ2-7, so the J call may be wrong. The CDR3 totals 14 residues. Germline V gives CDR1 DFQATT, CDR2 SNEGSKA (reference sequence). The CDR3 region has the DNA TGCAGTGCTAGGGGAGTGGGGGTGAGCTACGAGCAGTACTTC. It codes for CSARGVGVSYEQYF.

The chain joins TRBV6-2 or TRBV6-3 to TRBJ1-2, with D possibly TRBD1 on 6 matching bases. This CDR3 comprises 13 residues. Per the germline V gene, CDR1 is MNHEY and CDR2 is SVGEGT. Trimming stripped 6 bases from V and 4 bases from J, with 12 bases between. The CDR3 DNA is TGTGCCAGCAGCTCGACAGGTCCCTATGGCTACACCTTC. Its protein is CASSSTGPYGYTF.

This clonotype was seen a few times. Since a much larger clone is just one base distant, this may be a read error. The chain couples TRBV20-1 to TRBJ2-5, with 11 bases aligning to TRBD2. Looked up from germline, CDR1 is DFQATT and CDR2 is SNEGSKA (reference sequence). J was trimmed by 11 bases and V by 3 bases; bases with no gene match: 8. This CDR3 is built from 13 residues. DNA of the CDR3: TGCAGTGCTAGGACTAGCGGGACGAGTGAGCAGTACTTC. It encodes CSARTSGTSEQYF.

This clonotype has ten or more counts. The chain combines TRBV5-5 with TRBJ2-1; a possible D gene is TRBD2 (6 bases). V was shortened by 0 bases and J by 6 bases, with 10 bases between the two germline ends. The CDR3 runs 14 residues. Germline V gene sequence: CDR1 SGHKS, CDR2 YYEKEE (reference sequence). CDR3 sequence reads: CASSLVGEVNEQFF. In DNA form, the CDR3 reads TGTGCCAGCAGCTTGGTAGGGGAGGTCAATGAGCAGTTCTTC.

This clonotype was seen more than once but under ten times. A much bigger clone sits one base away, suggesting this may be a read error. The DNA of the CDR3 is TGCAGCGTTGGGGGGACAGGGATTTACAATGAGCAGTACTTC. It encodes CSVGGTGIYNEQYF. The gene calls are TRBV29-1 and TRBJ2-7; TRBD1 matches at 9 bases. The CDR3 spans 14 residues. V lost 4 bases to trimming and J lost 7 bases; unmatched junction nucleotides: 11. Germline-derived CDR1 and CDR2 are SQVTM and ANQGSEA.

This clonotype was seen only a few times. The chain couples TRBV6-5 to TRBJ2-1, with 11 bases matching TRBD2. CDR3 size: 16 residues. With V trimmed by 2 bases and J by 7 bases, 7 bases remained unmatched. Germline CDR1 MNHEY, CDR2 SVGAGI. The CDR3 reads CASSYNLAGGRNEQFF. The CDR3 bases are TGTGCCAGCAGTTACAATCTAGCGGGGGGCCGGAATGAGCAGTTCTTC.

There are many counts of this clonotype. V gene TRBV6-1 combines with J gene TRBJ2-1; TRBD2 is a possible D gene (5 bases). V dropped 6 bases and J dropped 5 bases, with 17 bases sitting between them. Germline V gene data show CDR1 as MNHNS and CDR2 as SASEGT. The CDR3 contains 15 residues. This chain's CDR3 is CASRHTASSDNEQFF. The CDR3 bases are TGTGCCAGCAGACACACAGCTAGCTCGGACAATGAGCAGTTCTTC.

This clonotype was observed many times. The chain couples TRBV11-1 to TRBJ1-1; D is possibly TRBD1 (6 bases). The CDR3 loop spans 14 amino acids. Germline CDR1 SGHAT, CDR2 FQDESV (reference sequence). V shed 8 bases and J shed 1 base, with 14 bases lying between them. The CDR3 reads CASAPGTSNTEAFF. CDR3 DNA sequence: TGTGCCAGCGCCCCAGGGACATCGAACACTGAAGCTTTCTTT.

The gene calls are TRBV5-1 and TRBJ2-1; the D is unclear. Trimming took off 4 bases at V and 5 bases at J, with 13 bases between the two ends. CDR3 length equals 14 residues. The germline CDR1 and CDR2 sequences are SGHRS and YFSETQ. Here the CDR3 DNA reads TGCGCCAGCAGCCCCCCGGCAGGAGACAATGAGCAGTTCTTC. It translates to CASSPPAGDNEQFF. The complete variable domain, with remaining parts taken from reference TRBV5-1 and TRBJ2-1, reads KAGVTQTPRYLIKTRGQQVTLSCSPISGHRSVSWYQQTPGQGLQFLFEYFSETQRNKGNFPGRFSGRQFSNSRSEMNVSTLELGDSALYLCASSPPAGDNEQFFGPGTRLTVL.

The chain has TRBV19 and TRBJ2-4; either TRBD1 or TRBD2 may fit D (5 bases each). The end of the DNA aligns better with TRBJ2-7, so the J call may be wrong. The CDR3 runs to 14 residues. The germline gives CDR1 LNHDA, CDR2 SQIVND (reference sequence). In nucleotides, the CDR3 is TGTGCCAGTAGTAGAGTACGGGACCCCTACGAGCAGTACTTC. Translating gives CASSRVRDPYEQYF.

This chain's CDR3 is CAWIGTRNSPLHF. The CDR3 DNA reads as TGTGCCTGGATTGGGACGAGGAATTCACCCCTCCACTTT. The rearrangement joins TRBV30 to TRBJ1-6, with D possibly matching TRBD1 (5 bases). V was pared by 4 bases and J by 7 bases, with 11 bases between. The germline CDR1 and CDR2 sequences are GTSNPN and SVGIG (reference sequence). CDR3 length: 13 amino acids.

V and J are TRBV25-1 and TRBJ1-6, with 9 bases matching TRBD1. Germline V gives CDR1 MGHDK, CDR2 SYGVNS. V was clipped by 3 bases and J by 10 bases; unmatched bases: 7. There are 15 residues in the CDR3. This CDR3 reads CASSDPTGGGSPLHF. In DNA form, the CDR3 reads TGTGCCAGCAGTGACCCGACAGGGGGAGGCTCACCCCTCCACTTT.

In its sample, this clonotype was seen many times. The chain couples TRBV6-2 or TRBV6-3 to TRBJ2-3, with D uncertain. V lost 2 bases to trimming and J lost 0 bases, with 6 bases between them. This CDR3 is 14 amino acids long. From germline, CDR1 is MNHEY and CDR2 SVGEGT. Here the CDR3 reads CASSYPKSTDTQYF. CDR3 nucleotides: TGTGCCAGCAGTTACCCGAAGAGCACAGATACGCAGTATTTT.

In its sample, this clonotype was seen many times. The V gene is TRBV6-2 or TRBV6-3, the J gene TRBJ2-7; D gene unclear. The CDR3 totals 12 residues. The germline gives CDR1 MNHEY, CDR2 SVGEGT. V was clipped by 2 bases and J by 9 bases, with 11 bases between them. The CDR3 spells CASSYSAPRQYF. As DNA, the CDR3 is TGTGCCAGCAGTTACAGCGCCCCCCGGCAGTACTTC.

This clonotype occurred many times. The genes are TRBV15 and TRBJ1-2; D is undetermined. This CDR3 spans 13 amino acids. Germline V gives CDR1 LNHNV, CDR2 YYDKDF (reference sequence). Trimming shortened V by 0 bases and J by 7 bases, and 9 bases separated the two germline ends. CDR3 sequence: CATSRDPLAGYTF. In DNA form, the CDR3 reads TGTGCCACCAGCAGAGACCCCCTCGCTGGCTACACCTTC.

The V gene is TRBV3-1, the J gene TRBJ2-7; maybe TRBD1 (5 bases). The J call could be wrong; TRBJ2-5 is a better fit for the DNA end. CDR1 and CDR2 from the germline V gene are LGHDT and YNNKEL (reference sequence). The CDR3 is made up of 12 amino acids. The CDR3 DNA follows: TGTGCCAGCAGCCTAGTTAGGGGGACCCAGTACTTC. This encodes CASSLVRGTQYF.

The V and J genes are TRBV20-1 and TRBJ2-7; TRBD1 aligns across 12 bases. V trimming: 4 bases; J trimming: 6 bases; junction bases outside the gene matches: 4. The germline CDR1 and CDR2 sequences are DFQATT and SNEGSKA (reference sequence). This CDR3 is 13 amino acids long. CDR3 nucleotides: TGCAGTGCTATCGGGACAGGGGGCACCGAGCAGTACTTC. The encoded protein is CSAIGTGGTEQYF.

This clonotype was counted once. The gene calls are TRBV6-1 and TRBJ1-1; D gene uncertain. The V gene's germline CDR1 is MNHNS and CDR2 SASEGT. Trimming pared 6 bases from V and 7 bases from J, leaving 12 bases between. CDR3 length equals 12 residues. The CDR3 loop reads CASSTGRSEAFF. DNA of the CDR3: TGTGCCAGCAGCACGGGTCGGAGTGAAGCTTTCTTT.

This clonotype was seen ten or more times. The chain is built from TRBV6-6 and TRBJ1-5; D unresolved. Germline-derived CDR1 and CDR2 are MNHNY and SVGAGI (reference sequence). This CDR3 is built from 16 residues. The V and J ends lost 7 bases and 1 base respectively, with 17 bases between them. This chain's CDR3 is CASTPFRAFSNQPQHF. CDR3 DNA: TGTGCCAGCACCCCTTTTAGGGCGTTCAGCAATCAGCCCCAGCATTTT.

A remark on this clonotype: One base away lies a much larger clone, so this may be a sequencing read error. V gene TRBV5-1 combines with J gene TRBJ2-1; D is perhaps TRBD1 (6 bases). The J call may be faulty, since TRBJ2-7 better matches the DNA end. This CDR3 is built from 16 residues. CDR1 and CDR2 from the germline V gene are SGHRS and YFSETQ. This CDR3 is CASSLTGPSSYNEQYF. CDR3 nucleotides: TGCGCCAGCAGCTTAACAGGGCCCAGCTCCTACAATGAGCAGTACTTC.

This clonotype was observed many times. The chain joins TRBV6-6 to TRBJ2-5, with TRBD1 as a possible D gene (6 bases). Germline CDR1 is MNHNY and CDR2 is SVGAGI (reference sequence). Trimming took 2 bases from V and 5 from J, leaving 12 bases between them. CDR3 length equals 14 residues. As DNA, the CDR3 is TGTGCCAGCAGTTACCTAGACAGGACGGAGACCCAGTACTTC. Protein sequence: CASSYLDRTETQYF.